This T cell receptor (beta chain) came from a study of blood T cell repertoires in COVID-19. Study summary: Samples representing acute and convalescent COVID-19 were sourced from the United States, Italy and Spain.

As handled by the study authors: Using reference gene primer amplification, nucleated cell counts were estimated. Sequencing used immunoSEQ multiplex PCR; TCRdb keeps in-frame clones, though not all of them. V and J calls and clone size follow that table, whereas D and trimming were derived from the DNA. The table has 250,000 to 350,000 clones, approximately 91% seen once. CDR3 length equals 16 residues. The germline V gene has CDR1 SEHNR and CDR2 FQNEAQ (reference sequence). V gave up 5 bases and J gave up 9 bases, with 20 bases separating them. This TCR came from a woman aged 55-70 years with acute or convalescent COVID-19. This rearrangement joins TRBV7-9 to TRBJ1-6; no firm D call. The specimen sequenced was peripheral blood. As DNA, the CDR3 is TGTGCCAGCAGCGCCAGCGGACGGACGAGGAGTTCACCCCTCCACTTT. Its translation is CASSASGRTRSSPLHF. Filled out from reference TRBV7-9 and TRBJ1-6, the complete variable domain reads DTGVSQNPRHKITKRGQNVTFRCDPISEHNRLYWYRQTLGQGPEFLTYFQNEAQLEKSRLLSDRFSAERPKGSFSTLEIQRTEQGDSAMYLCASSASGRTRSSPLHFGNGTRLTVT.